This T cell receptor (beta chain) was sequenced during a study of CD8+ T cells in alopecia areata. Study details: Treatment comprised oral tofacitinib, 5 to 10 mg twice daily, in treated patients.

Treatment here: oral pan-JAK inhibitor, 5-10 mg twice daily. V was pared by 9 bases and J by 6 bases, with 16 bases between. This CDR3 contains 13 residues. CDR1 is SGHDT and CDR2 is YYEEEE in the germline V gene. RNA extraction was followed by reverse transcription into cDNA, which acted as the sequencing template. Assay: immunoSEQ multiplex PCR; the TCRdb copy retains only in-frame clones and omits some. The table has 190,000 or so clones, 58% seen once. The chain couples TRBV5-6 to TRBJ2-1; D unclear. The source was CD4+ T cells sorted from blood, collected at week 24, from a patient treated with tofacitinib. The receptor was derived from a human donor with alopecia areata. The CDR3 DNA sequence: TGTGCCACTTCAACTGGGGATGGCAATGAGCAGTTCTTC. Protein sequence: CATSTGDGNEQFF.